The 13 T cell receptor beta chains below were found in one sample sequenced in a study of beta chain features in type 1 diabetes. Study-wide points: Moderately but significantly shorter TCRB CDR3s were found in Type 1 diabetes patients in all four CD4+ subsets.

Every isolated RNA sample was fully reverse transcribed, so sequencing captured expressed TCRB transcripts. Data came from immunoSEQ multiplex PCR; TCRdb stores just in-frame clones and leaves some out. The data show some 640,000 clones, with around 15% seen just once and 0.035% to 0.045% held by the top ten. Their antigen targets remain unknown. Sample: naive CD4+ T cells from blood. The receptors were sampled from a man between 18 and 29 years old with type 1 diabetes.

This chain joins TRBV10-3 and TRBJ2-5; 9 nucleotides align to TRBD2. The germline V gene has CDR1 ENHRY and CDR2 SYGVKD. V was clipped by 5 bases and J by 5 bases; unmatched bases: 12. CDR3 length equals 16 residues. CDR3 nucleotide sequence: TGTGCCATCAGTTCATCAACCGGGACTAGCAGCGAGACCCAGTACTTC. This gives the protein CAISSSTGTSSETQYF.

The genes are TRBV29-1 and TRBJ2-5; tentatively, D is TRBD1 or TRBD2 (6 bases each). There are 13 residues in the CDR3. Germline loops: CDR1 SQVTM, CDR2 ANQGSEA. V lost 8 bases and J 5 bases, leaving 18 bases between the germline ends. As DNA, the CDR3 is TGCAGCACCTCATCCGGGGGCCGGGAGACCCAGTACTTC. Amino acid sequence: CSTSSGGRETQYF.

This clone appeared a few times. The chain combines TRBV7-2 with TRBJ1-2; 8 nucleotides line up with TRBD1. Germline lookup yields CDR1 SGHTA and CDR2 FQGNSA. V shed 4 bases, J shed 2 bases, and the junction held 6 bases outside the gene matches. The CDR3 runs 15 residues. CDR3 bases: TGTGCCAGCAGCTATCGGACAGGGTCCAACTATGGCTACACCTTC. This codes for CASSYRTGSNYGYTF. Supplemented by reference TRBV7-2 and TRBJ1-2, the full variable domain reads GAGVSQSPSNKVTEKGKDVELRCDPISGHTALYWYRQSLGQGLEFLIYFQGNSAPDKSGLPSDRFSAERTGGSVSTLTIQRTQQEDSAVYLCASSYRTGSNYGYTFGSGTRLTVV.

The CDR3 protein is CASSQPTRGSSYNEQFF. In nucleotides, the CDR3 is TGCGCCAGCAGCCAACCAACCCGGGGAAGCTCCTACAATGAGCAGTTCTTC. The V gene is TRBV4-1, the J gene TRBJ2-1; possibly TRBD2 for D (5 bases). This CDR3 contains 17 residues. Looked up from germline, CDR1 is MGHRA and CDR2 is YSYEKL. V gave up 2 bases and J gave up 0 bases, with 14 bases separating them.

The J gene is TRBJ2-6, the V gene TRBV30, with D possibly matching TRBD1 (5 bases). This CDR3 contains 13 residues. Germline-derived CDR1 and CDR2 are GTSNPN and SVGIG (reference sequence). CDR3 in amino acids: CARRVAGANVLTF. CDR3 nucleotide sequence: TGTGCTCGCAGGGTTGCTGGGGCCAACGTCCTGACTTTC.

This clone was observed a few times. V and J are TRBV5-1 and TRBJ2-1; D is tentatively TRBD1 or TRBD2 (7 bases each). The CDR3 totals 14 residues. CDR1 SGHRS and CDR2 YFSETQ come from the germline V gene. Trimming took 4 bases from V and 6 from J, leaving 14 bases between them. The CDR3 region is CASSDARGGNEQFF. Written as DNA, the CDR3 is TGCGCCAGCAGCGATGCCAGGGGGGGCAATGAGCAGTTCTTC.

In its sample, this clone was seen a few times. This rearrangement joins TRBV21-1 to TRBJ2-5. TRBV21-1 is deemed a pseudogene. The CDR3 extends over 12 amino acids. Written as DNA, the CDR3 is TGTGCCAGCAGCCGGCAGCAAGAGACCCAGTACTTC. Translated: CASSRQQETQYF.

The chain joins TRBV4-3 to TRBJ1-1, with D possibly TRBD1 on 6 matching bases. The germline V and J ends were trimmed by 3 bases and 4 bases, with 18 bases remaining between them. CDR1 is LGHNA, CDR2 YSLEER, per germline. The CDR3 consists of 16 residues. CDR3 in amino acids: CASSHDAREGGTEAFF. CDR3 sequence (DNA): TGCGCCAGCAGCCACGATGCAAGGGAAGGGGGCACTGAAGCTTTCTTT.

This chain uses TRBV4-3 with TRBJ1-4, with 10 nucleotides matching TRBD1. Germline V lookup: CDR1 LGHNA, CDR2 YSLEER. CDR3 size: 14 residues. J lost 8 bases, V lost 4 bases, and 4 bases had no gene match. The CDR3 here is CASSPGQGREKLFF. The CDR3 DNA reads TGCGCCAGCAGCCCGGGACAGGGGAGGGAAAAACTGTTTTTT.

The chain uses TRBV5-1 and TRBJ1-5, with 7 bases fitting TRBD1. Trimming at V came to 4 bases and at J to 6 bases, leaving 10 bases not matched to a gene. The germline gives CDR1 SGHRS, CDR2 YFSETQ. This CDR3 comprises 15 residues. The CDR3 reads CASSATGEQGQPQHF. The CDR3 DNA reads as TGCGCCAGCAGCGCAACAGGGGAGCAGGGTCAGCCCCAGCATTTT.

CDR3 sequence (DNA): TGTGCCAGCAGCTTAGCGCCTACAGGGGTGGGTGAAAAACTGTTTTTT. Its translation is CASSLAPTGVGEKLFF. The chain combines TRBV7-9 with TRBJ1-4; 7 nucleotides align to TRBD1. Germline-derived CDR1 and CDR2 are SEHNR and FQNEAQ (reference sequence). There are 16 residues in the CDR3. V was pared by 0 bases and J by 7 bases, with 8 bases of the junction left unmatched.

In this sample, this clone turned up a few times. The V and J genes are TRBV25-1 and TRBJ1-2; D gene unclear. Germline CDR1 MGHDK, CDR2 SYGVNS. Trimming shortened V by 1 base and J by 4 bases, and 10 bases separated the two germline ends. The CDR3 totals 14 residues. The CDR3 region is CASSESGSGYGYTF. The CDR3 DNA reads TGTGCCAGCAGTGAATCGGGCAGTGGCTATGGCTACACCTTC.

This clone was detected a few times. V and J are TRBV2 and TRBJ2-5; D is unresolved. CDR3 length equals 14 residues. V shed 2 bases and J shed 1 base, with 8 bases lying between them. CDR1 and CDR2 from the germline V gene are SNHLY and FYNNEI. The CDR3 DNA is TGTGCCAGCAGTGAACGAGCGACCCAAGAGACCCAGTACTTC. Translating gives CASSERATQETQYF. Together with reference TRBV2 and TRBJ2-5, the CDR3 gives the full variable domain: EPEVTQTPSHQVTQMGQEVILRCVPISNHLYFYWYRQILGQKVEFLVSFYNNEISEKSEIFDDQFSVERPDGSNFTLKIRSTKLEDSAMYFCASSERATQETQYFGPGTRLLVL.